The next 13 T cell receptor beta chains were all read from a single sample in a study of blood T cell repertoires in COVID-19. This table comes from immunoSEQ multiplex PCR, and its TCRdb copy is limited to in-frame clones, with some not included. Of 45,000 to 75,000 clones detected, around nine tenths appear once; the ten largest clones hold under 5.5%. Sequencing was done on a sample of peripheral blood. The source is a man aged 55 to 69 with acute or convalescent COVID-19.

J is TRBJ1-5 and V is TRBV4-2; maybe TRBD1 (6 bases). CDR1 and CDR2 (germline): LGHNA, YNFKEQ. This CDR3 is 13 amino acids long. Deletions cut 3 bases from V and 4 bases from J, with 7 bases between. The CDR3 is CASSHGQNQPQHF. The CDR3 nucleotides are TGTGCCAGCAGCCACGGACAGAATCAGCCCCAGCATTTT.

The chain is built from TRBV27 and TRBJ2-3; D is unresolved. The CDR3 covers 13 residues. V dropped 7 bases and J dropped 4 bases, with 12 bases sitting between them. CDR1 MNHEY and CDR2 SMNVEV come from the germline V gene (reference sequence). This CDR3 reads CASTPLEADTQYF. The CDR3, as DNA: TGTGCCAGCACTCCCCTAGAGGCAGATACGCAGTATTTT.

CDR3 protein: CASSLLNRGIDYEQYF. The CDR3 bases are TGTGCCAGCTCTCTACTGAACAGGGGGATCGACTACGAGCAGTACTTC. The chain links TRBV18 to TRBJ2-7; 8 positions agree with TRBD1. This CDR3 is built from 16 residues. After removal of 6 bases from V and 3 bases from J, the junction contained 13 bases not matched to a gene. The germline CDR1 and CDR2 sequences are KGHSH and LQKENI.

The chain is built from TRBV18 and TRBJ1-2, with unresolved D. The CDR3 is 14 amino acids. CDR1 KGHSH and CDR2 LQKENI come from the germline V gene. Trimming stripped 3 bases from V and 4 bases from J, with 12 bases between. The CDR3 sequence: CASSPAQAIYGYTF. In DNA form, the CDR3 reads TGTGCCAGCTCACCGGCTCAGGCGATCTATGGCTACACCTTC.

The chain recombines TRBV2 with TRBJ2-3; TRBD1 aligns across 10 bases. V shed 9 bases, J shed 8 bases, and the junction held 17 bases outside the gene matches. The CDR3 sequence is 16 residues long. CDR1 is SNHLY and CDR2 is FYNNEI in the germline V gene. The CDR3: CARPSSGTGAMGTQYF. In DNA form, the CDR3 reads TGTGCCAGGCCCTCGTCGGGGACAGGGGCAATGGGTACGCAGTATTTT.

This clone was detected only once. V is TRBV29-1 and J is TRBJ1-1; D gene uncertain. Trimming took off 1 base at V and 0 bases at J, with 9 bases between the two ends. There are 14 residues in the CDR3. The germline CDR1 and CDR2 sequences are SQVTM and ANQGSEA. CDR3 in amino acids: CSVEVRQVNTEAFF. CDR3 DNA sequence: TGCAGCGTTGAAGTTAGGCAGGTGAACACTGAAGCTTTCTTT. Drawing the rest from reference TRBV29-1 and TRBJ1-1, the complete variable domain is SAVISQKPSRDICQRGTSLTIQCQVDSQVTMMFWYRQQPGQSLTLIATANQGSEATYESGFVIDKFPISRPNLTFSTLTVSNMSPEDSSIYLCSVEVRQVNTEAFFGQGTRLTVV.

This clone was counted only a few times. The rearrangement joins TRBV7-3 to TRBJ2-7; 10 positions agree with TRBD1. Looked up from germline, CDR1 is SGHTA and CDR2 is FQGTGA. This CDR3 is 15 amino acids long. With 2 bases clipped from V and 2 bases from J, the junction kept 3 bases outside the gene matches. CDR3 nucleotides: TGTGCCAGCAGCTTATCGGGGACAGGGGCCTACGAGCAGTACTTC. Translating it yields CASSLSGTGAYEQYF.

This chain uses TRBV30 with TRBJ2-3; maybe TRBD2 (6 bases). The V end lost 5 bases, the J end lost 4 bases, and 19 bases lay between the germline ends. CDR1 is GTSNPN, CDR2 SVGIG, per germline (reference sequence). This CDR3 spans 15 amino acids. CDR3 DNA: TGTGCCTGGCGCTCTGGACTATCTGAGGCAGATACGCAGTATTTT. This encodes CAWRSGLSEADTQYF.

The chain has TRBV5-1 and TRBJ2-1; perhaps TRBD2 as D (6 bases). The CDR3 loop spans 14 amino acids. Trimming took off 7 bases at V and 5 bases at J, with 16 bases between the two ends. The germline V gene has CDR1 SGHRS and CDR2 YFSETQ. DNA for the CDR3: TGCGCCAGCGGGGGGAACATTGGGGACAATGAGCAGTTCTTC. Encoded protein: CASGGNIGDNEQFF.

The V and J genes are TRBV5-1 and TRBJ2-7, with D perhaps matching TRBD1 (6 bases). With 4 bases removed from V and 2 bases from J, the gap between germline ends came to 13 bases. Germline CDR1 and CDR2: SGHRS and YFSETQ. This CDR3 is built from 14 residues. This CDR3 is CASSHADRAYEQYF. CDR3 coding DNA: TGCGCCAGCAGCCATGCGGACAGAGCCTACGAGCAGTACTTC.

This chain connects TRBV15 to TRBJ1-6, with 8 bases lining up with TRBD1. V gave up 3 bases and J gave up 7 bases; unmatched junction bases: 8. Germline CDR1 is LNHNV and CDR2 is YYDKDF (reference sequence). The CDR3 runs to 16 residues. CDR3 coding DNA: TGTGCCACCAGCAGTCCTCCCACAGGGGGGAATTCACCCCTCCACTTT. Protein product: CATSSPPTGGNSPLHF.

The chain uses TRBV11-2 and TRBJ1-1, with 7 bases lining up with TRBD1. After removal of 6 bases from V and 11 bases from J, the junction contained 9 bases not matched to a gene. The CDR3 has 12 residues. Germline V CDR1 and CDR2: SGHAT, FQNNGV. The chain's CDR3 is CASSYRDSRAFF. The CDR3 DNA reads TGTGCCAGCAGTTACCGGGACAGTAGGGCTTTCTTT. Based on the CDR3 plus reference TRBV11-2 and TRBJ1-1, the full variable domain is EAGVAQSPRYKIIEKRQSVAFWCNPISGHATLYWYQQILGQGPKLLIQFQNNGVVDDSQLPKDRFSAERLKGVDSTLKIQPAKLEDSAVYLCASSYRDSRAFFGQGTRLTVV.

CDR3 in amino acids: CASSVESSGNTIYF. CDR3 bases: TGTGCCAGCAGTGTGGAGAGCTCTGGAAACACCATATATTTT. The chain couples TRBV2 to TRBJ1-3; no clear D gene. The germline gives CDR1 SNHLY, CDR2 FYNNEI. This CDR3 has 14 residues. Trimming took off 4 bases at V and 0 bases at J, with 7 bases between the two ends.